The sequence of this T cell receptor (beta chain) was determined in a study of blood T cell repertoires in COVID-19. Germline-derived CDR1 and CDR2 are MDHEN and SYDVKM. Trimming took off 2 bases at V and 4 bases at J, with 9 bases between the two ends. The CDR3 covers 13 residues. The method was immunoSEQ multiplex PCR; TCRdb's version includes in-frame clones alone and lacks a portion of them. The top ten clones hold roughly 1.1% of a sample with about 380,000 clones, 81% of them seen once. This receptor was identified in a human donor with acute or convalescent COVID-19. The donor label of this sample is uncertain. The sample was peripheral blood. The J gene is TRBJ2-7, the V gene TRBV28, with D possibly TRBD1 on 5 matching bases. CDR3 sequence (DNA): TGTGCCAGCAGTTTAAGTGACAGATACGAGCAGTACTTC. This gives the protein CASSLSDRYEQYF.